A single sample is the source of the 11 T cell receptor beta chains below, sequenced in a study of T-cell reconstitution after alpha-beta-depleted transplantation in children. Unique molecular identifiers tagged the TCRbeta library. MiXCR, run by TCRdb on the PCR reads, gives a single entry per CDR3 protein. The repertoire has 19,000 or so distinct CDR3 sequences, roughly 13% of them found once; the top ten carry over 30%. This specimen was PBMCs, mostly from graft donor cells, taken 60 days after TCRalphabeta/CD19-depleted stem cell transplant. All receptors come from a female patient under 10 years old who had a stem cell transplant for congenital amegakaryocytic thrombocytopenia, so the T cells may come from the graft donor.

This clonotype showed up many times. The chain uses TRBV7-8 and TRBJ2-7; D possibly matches TRBD1 or TRBD2 (6 bases each). The germline V and J ends were trimmed by 4 bases and 0 bases, with 13 bases remaining between them. This CDR3 has 15 amino acids. Germline V gene data show CDR1 as SGHVS and CDR2 as FQNEAQ. CDR3 coding DNA: TGTGCCAGCAGCTCAAGGGGGGAGCCCTCCTACGAGCAGTACTTC. This gives the protein CASSSRGEPSYEQYF.

This clonotype has ten or more counts. The chain uses TRBV28 and TRBJ2-7, with TRBD2 matching 8 bases. Germline trimming cut 6 bases from V and 6 bases from J; bases unmatched to any gene: 10. CDR3 length: 14 residues. Germline V lookup: CDR1 MDHEN, CDR2 SYDVKM. The CDR3 DNA reads TGTGCCAGCAGCCCGGGGGGGGCTGCGGGCGAGCAGTACTTC. This translates into CASSPGGAAGEQYF.

By proportion, this clonotype is medium-sized. The rearrangement uses TRBV28 and TRBJ1-1; D possibly corresponds to TRBD1 (5 bases). This CDR3 contains 15 residues. V shed 3 bases and J shed 2 bases, with 13 bases lying between them. Germline assignment: CDR1 MDHEN and CDR2 SYDVKM. CDR3 loop: CASSFPGAFNTEAFF. In DNA, the CDR3 is TGTGCCAGCAGTTTTCCCGGGGCGTTCAACACTGAAGCTTTCTTT.

The chain carries TRBV6-1 and TRBJ2-3; D might be TRBD2 (5 bases). Germline-derived CDR1 and CDR2 are MNHNS and SASEGT. This CDR3 is built from 16 residues. V lost 7 bases and J 6 bases, leaving 23 bases between the germline ends. CDR3: CASTLTPYRGRDTQYF. CDR3 nucleotides: TGTGCCAGCACCCTTACCCCTTATCGGGGTCGGGATACGCAGTATTTT.

Many counts were recorded for this clonotype. The genes are TRBV20-1 and TRBJ1-1; the D is unclear. V gave up 7 bases and J gave up 5 bases, with 8 bases separating them. Germline V gene lookup returns CDR1 DFQATT and CDR2 SNEGSKA (reference sequence). The CDR3 spans 10 residues. The CDR3: CSVMRTEAFF. The CDR3 nucleotides read TGCAGTGTTATGCGTACTGAAGCTTTCTTT.

This clonotype was picked up many times. V gene TRBV20-1 combines with J gene TRBJ2-7, with 7 positions matching TRBD2. Per the germline V gene, CDR1 is DFQATT and CDR2 is SNEGSKA (reference sequence). V shed 1 base and J 4 bases; nucleotides not matched to a gene: 7. This CDR3 is built from 14 residues. For the CDR3, the DNA is TGCAGTGCTAGAGTTCTCCGGCGGGGGTACGAGCAGTACTTC. This gives the protein CSARVLRRGYEQYF.

With respect to this clonotype: Its ends do not fully match the called genes, so a read error is possible. The V gene is TRBV5-6, the J gene TRBJ2-1, with D possibly being TRBD2 (6 bases). CDR3 size: 14 residues. Looked up from germline, CDR1 is SGHDT and CDR2 is YYEEEE. In DNA form, the CDR3 reads TGTGCCAGCAGCTTGGAATATGACGGGGGAGGTATACTCTTC. Its translation is CASSLEYDGGGILF. The variable domain in full, with the rest retrieved from reference TRBV5-6 and TRBJ2-1, is DAGVTQSPTHLIKTRGQQVTLRCSPKSGHDTVSWYQQALGQGPQFIFQYYEEEERQRGNFPDRFSGHQFPNYSSELNVNALLLGDSALYLCASSLEYDGGGILFGPGTRLTVL.

The chain couples TRBV6-1 to TRBJ1-5; D possibly corresponds to TRBD1 (5 bases). The CDR3 length is 13 residues. The ends were cut back, 4 bases at V and 6 bases at J, with 10 bases in the middle. The germline gives CDR1 MNHNS, CDR2 SASEGT. CDR3 amino acids: CASSATASQPQHF. Written as DNA, the CDR3 is TGTGCCAGCAGTGCGACAGCTAGTCAGCCCCAGCATTTT.

V and J are TRBV3-1 and TRBJ1-6, with D unclear. Germline-derived CDR1 and CDR2 are LGHDT and YNNKEL (reference sequence). With 1 base removed from V and 10 bases from J, the gap between germline ends came to 5 bases. The CDR3 totals 12 residues. CDR3 sequence (DNA): TGTGCCAGCAGCCAAGGGGAATCACCCCTCCACTTT. It yields the protein CASSQGESPLHF.

This clonotype is medium-sized within its sample. The chain carries TRBV7-9 and TRBJ2-2, with 8 bases lining up with TRBD2. This CDR3 contains 16 residues. Germline V gene data show CDR1 as SEHNR and CDR2 as FQNEAQ (reference sequence). V trimming: 6 bases; J trimming: 0 bases; junction bases outside the gene matches: 6. CDR3 loop: CASRASGRSNTGELFF. Here the CDR3 DNA reads TGTGCCAGCAGAGCTAGCGGGCGATCGAACACCGGGGAGCTGTTTTTT.

This clonotype was counted at least ten times. The chain joins TRBV20-1 to TRBJ2-5; 7 positions match TRBD2. Germline V gives CDR1 DFQATT, CDR2 SNEGSKA (reference sequence). This CDR3 is 13 amino acids long. V trimming: 3 bases; J trimming: 5 bases; junction bases outside the gene matches: 6. The CDR3 DNA reads as TGCAGTGCTAGGGGACTATTGCGGGAGACCCAGTACTTC. This gives the protein CSARGLLRETQYF.